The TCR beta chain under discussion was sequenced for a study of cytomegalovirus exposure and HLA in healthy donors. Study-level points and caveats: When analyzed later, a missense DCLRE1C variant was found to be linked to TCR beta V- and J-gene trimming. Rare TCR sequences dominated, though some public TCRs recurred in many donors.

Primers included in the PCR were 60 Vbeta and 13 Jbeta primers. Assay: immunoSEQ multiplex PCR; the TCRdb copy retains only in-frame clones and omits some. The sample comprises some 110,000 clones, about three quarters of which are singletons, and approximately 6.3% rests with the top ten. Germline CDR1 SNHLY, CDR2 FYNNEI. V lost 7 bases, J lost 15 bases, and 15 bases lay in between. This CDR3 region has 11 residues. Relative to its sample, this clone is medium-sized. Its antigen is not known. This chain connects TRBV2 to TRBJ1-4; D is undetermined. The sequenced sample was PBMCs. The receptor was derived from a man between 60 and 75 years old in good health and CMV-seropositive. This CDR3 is CASTSGPRVFF. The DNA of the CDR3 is TGTGCCAGCACTTCCGGCCCGAGGGTGTTTTTT.